The clone carrying this TCR beta chain has a handful of counts. Its antigen is unidentified. This sample is drawn from a study of T-cell reconstitution after alpha-beta-depleted transplantation in children. Whole-study results and caveats: Expanded graft clones numbering several hundred reportedly gave rise to alpha-beta T cells about two months after transplant. T-cell numbers and diversity, one year after transplant, stemmed largely from T cells that were newly produced. Diversity of TCRbeta at day 60 was high in some patients, arising from surviving recipient T cells and thymic progenitors.

Trimming pared 0 bases from V and 10 bases from J, leaving 22 bases between. The CDR3 loop spans 18 amino acids. Germline V lookup: CDR1 LGHNA, CDR2 YNFKEQ. During its preparation, the TCRbeta library received unique molecular identifiers. TCRdb used MiXCR to reprocess the PCR reads, holding one entry per CDR3 protein. The table records roughly 100,000 distinct CDR3 sequences, about 6% of them present only once. This chain links TRBV4-2 with TRBJ1-6; perhaps TRBD1 as D (5 bases). This sequence was found in a female patient between 2 and 15 years old who had a stem cell transplant for Fanconi anemia, so the T cells may come from the graft donor. The material was PBMCs, mostly from graft donor cells, obtained 60 days after TCRalphabeta/CD19-depleted stem cell transplant. The CDR3 loop reads CASSQDREPGPPKSPLHF. CDR3 nucleotide sequence: TGTGCCAGCAGCCAAGATCGTGAACCGGGACCCCCAAAGTCACCCCTCCACTTT.